This T cell receptor (beta chain) is drawn from a study of shared clonotypes between healthy human individuals (dated by TCRdb to the early 2020s). In the study overall: The cohort included three men and two women between 18 and 49 years of age. For each donor, CD4 naive and CD4 memory were each run on three plates, CD8 naive on two plates, and CD8 memory on one plate. Blood TCR repertoires of 5 or 6 healthy adults were deeply sequenced to estimate repertoire size and the extent of clonotype sharing between individuals. Libraries were prepared and TCR repertoires were sequenced by different laboratories using diverse techniques, in order to increase sequencing depth and limit assay-specific biases. Between about 0.94 and 8.9 billion PBMCs per donor were obtained by leukapheresis. Overall study outcomes, separate from this receptor: Higher generation probabilities were observed for clonotypes shared by all four sorted-subset donors than for non-shared clonotypes. Naive subsets generally had larger estimated clonotype richness than memory subsets. Sampling was restricted to blood, and TCR repertoires in tissue are likely to differ from TCR repertoires in blood. The small number of donors limited the genetic and exposure-history diversity represented. When a handful of donors were compared, the shared fraction of clonotypes was 5% to 6.5% for naive CD4, more than 3% for naive CD8, 2% to 2.5% for memory CD4, and less than 0.5% for memory CD8. Even with the large sequencing depth, rarefaction of the sorted-subset datasets indicated that sequencing was incomplete. Pairwise subsampling indicated that sequencing depth was expected to affect the degree of clonotype sharing among donors.

TCR CDR3 regions were amplified from genomic DNA by multiplex PCR using the deep immunoSEQ assay. Genomic DNA extracted from each cell subset was distributed evenly over all wells of several immunoSEQ 96-well plates, and each plate served as one replicate. For sorted subsets, each replicate PCR was loaded with roughly 190 ng genomic DNA, equivalent to approximately 33,000 T cell genomes. Purified libraries were quantified with a Qubit 3.0 fluorometer, sized on a Bioanalyzer 2100, and re-quantified with the KAPA Library Quantification kit. A separate single-read 150-cycle Illumina NextSeq 550 flow cell was used to sequence each immunoSEQ 96-well plate. On the authors' methods: The immunoSEQ output contained only junctional sequences without quality scores, so filtering could not match that applied to full-length reads. Sequences were annotated with PyIR, a Python wrapper for IgBLAST v1.9, and V/J genes and CDR3 were assigned using IMGT germline references. Any read was removed if the V/J assignment was weak (E-value above 1e-6), the CDR3 was missing, or the read contained stop codons, out-of-frame junctions, or ambiguous translated residues. A V3J clonotype was defined by an identical inferred V gene, J gene, and CDR3 amino acid sequence. Percentage overlap between repertoires was computed as shared unique clonotypes divided by the size of the smaller repertoire. Three approaches were used to assess repertoire richness: RTK rarefaction, the Chao1 estimator, and Recon v2.1 estimates of unobserved clonotypes. OLGA was used to compute generation probabilities for all TCRbeta clonotypes that the gDNA method yielded from a few donors. As stored in TCRdb, this immuneACCESS dataset retains in-frame rearrangements with V and J assigned. A fraction of the clones does not appear; measured against another copy, unresolved V genes explain less than half of the discrepancy, and the remainder lacks a known reason. That table furnishes V, J and clone size, whereas the DNA furnished D and trimming. Present in this sample are some 680,000 clones, around 73% of which were seen just once. More than 1.5% of the sample lies in the top ten.

Worth noting for this clone: It has no known antigen specificity. Base qualities are not at hand, and no much larger clone is one base apart.

The donors were healthy, HIV-negative adults who had no recently reported acute infections or vaccinations. Only Caucasian adults living in Nashville, Tennessee, USA were represented among the donors. Magnetic negative selection was used to enrich CD4+ T cells, after which naive cells were positively selected on CD45RA and the negative fraction became the memory subset. After blood collection by leukapheresis, PBMCs were isolated using Ficoll-Histopaque density gradient centrifugation and then cryopreserved in the vapor phase of liquid nitrogen. Analytical flow cytometry was used to check the purity and quantity of each magnetically sorted T cell population. Genomic DNA was isolated from each sorted fraction and quantified by UV absorbance on a Nanodrop 2000c. From cysteine to phenylalanine, the CDR3 is 15 amino acids long. The sequence is cut down to CDR3 DNA, 45 bases in frame from base 1. Germline trimming amounts to 5 bases on V and 3 bases on J, with 5 as the count of junction bases outside the gene matches. The CDR1 and CDR2 encoded by the germline V gene are SGHTA and FQGTGA.

This sequence was found in a woman in her thirties in good health. The V and J genes are TRBV7-3 and TRBJ2-7; TRBD2 aligns with 12 central bases. The specimen was memory CD4+ T cells sorted from blood. The cell subset or site tag for this specimen amounts to: CD45RA-negative fraction. The CDR3 protein sequence reads: CASSLRLAGVYEQYF. The sequenced DNA: TGTGCCAGCAGCCTAAGACTAGCGGGAGTCTACGAGCAGTACTTC.